This T cell receptor (beta chain) derives from a study of T cells after yellow fever vaccination. General observations from the study: A small share of clonotypes appeared in both CD4 and CD8 compartments. Contamination of FACS-sorted repertoires by abundant clonotypes from the bulk population could occur.

MiXCR, run by TCRdb on the 5' RACE reads, gives a single entry per CDR3 protein. The table has 300,000 to 350,000 distinct CDR3 sequences, 9.5% to 12% seen once; the top ten hold under 4%. This CDR3 contains 13 residues. Germline CDR1 and CDR2: SGHAT and FQNNGV. Trimming removed 0 bases from V and 5 bases from J, with 4 bases in between. This clonotype was seen repeatedly, ten times or more. Its antigen remains unknown. The sample was CD4+ T cells sorted from PBMCs, taken 45 days after the yellow fever booster vaccination. J is TRBJ2-2 and V is TRBV11-2; D gene uncertain. The TCR sequence derives from a man aged 18 to 35 who received the YFV17D yellow fever vaccine. The CDR3 is CASSLERTGELFF. In nucleotides, the CDR3 is TGTGCCAGCAGCTTAGAAAGGACCGGGGAGCTGTTTTTT.